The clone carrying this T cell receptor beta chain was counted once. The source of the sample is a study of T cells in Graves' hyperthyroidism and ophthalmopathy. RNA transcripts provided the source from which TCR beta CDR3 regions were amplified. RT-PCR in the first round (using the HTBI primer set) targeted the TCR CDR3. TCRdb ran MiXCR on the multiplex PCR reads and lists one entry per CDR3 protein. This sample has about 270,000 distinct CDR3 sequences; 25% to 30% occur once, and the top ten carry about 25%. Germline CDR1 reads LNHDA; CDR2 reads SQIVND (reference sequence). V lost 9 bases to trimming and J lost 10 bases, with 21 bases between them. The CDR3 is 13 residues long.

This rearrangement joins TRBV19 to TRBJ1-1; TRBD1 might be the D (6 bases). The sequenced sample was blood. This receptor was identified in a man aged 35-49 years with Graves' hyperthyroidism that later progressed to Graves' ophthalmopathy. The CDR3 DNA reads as TGTGCCAGCGCCCGGGACATCCAGATTTCAGCTTTCTTT. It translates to CASARDIQISAFF.